Sequencing of this T cell receptor beta chain was carried out in a study of cytomegalovirus exposure and HLA in healthy donors. Method: immunoSEQ multiplex PCR; TCRdb's copy keeps in-frame clones and lacks some. The sample carries around 150,000 clones, roughly nine tenths recorded once. The approximately 120-subject validation cohort, separate from the approximately 670-subject first cohort, included the donors. The CDR3 contains 16 residues. V was pared by 1 base and J by 3 bases, with 7 bases of the junction left unmatched. Germline V gene sequence: CDR1 SGHTA, CDR2 FQGNSA. General observations from the study: The classifier, whose performance was assessed in both the original and validation cohorts, reportedly diagnosed cytomegalovirus status with high specificity and sensitivity. In vitro testing confirmed a few CMV-associated chains as specific for CMV antigens. There were some public TCRs occurring in many donors, but most TCR sequences were rare.

With respect to this clone: Its antigen remains unknown.

V gene TRBV7-2 combines with J gene TRBJ2-7, with TRBD2 matching 9 bases. The TCR sequence derives from a woman in her 30s in good health and CMV-seronegative. The specimen sequenced was PBMCs. CDR3: CASSLVLAGVRYEQYF. In DNA form, the CDR3 reads TGTGCCAGCAGCTTAGTCTTAGCGGGAGTTCGCTACGAGCAGTACTTC.